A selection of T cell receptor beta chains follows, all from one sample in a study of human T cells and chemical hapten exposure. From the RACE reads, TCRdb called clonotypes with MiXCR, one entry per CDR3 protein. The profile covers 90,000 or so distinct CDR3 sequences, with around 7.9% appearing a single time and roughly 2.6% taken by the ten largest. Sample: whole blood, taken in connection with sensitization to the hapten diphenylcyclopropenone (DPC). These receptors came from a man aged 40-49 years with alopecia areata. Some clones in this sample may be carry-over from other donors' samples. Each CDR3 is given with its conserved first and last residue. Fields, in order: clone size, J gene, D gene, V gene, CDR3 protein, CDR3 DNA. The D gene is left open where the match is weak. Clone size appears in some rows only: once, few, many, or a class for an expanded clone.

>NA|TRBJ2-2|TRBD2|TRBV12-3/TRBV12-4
CASSLGLAGTGELFF
TGTGCCAGCAGTTTAGGTCTAGCGGGAACCGGGGAGCTGTTTTTT
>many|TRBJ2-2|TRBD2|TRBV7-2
CASRGGPGELFF
TGTGCCAGCAGGGGAGGGCCCGGGGAGCTGTTTTTT
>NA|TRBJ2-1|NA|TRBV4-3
CASSQDRDYNEQFF
TGCGCCAGCAGCCAGGACCGGGACTACAATGAGCAGTTCTTC
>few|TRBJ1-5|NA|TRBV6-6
CASTTGGYSNQPQHF
TGTGCCAGCACCACGGGGGGGTATAGCAATCAGCCCCAGCATTTT
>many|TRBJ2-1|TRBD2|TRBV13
CASSLYSRTSGRASYNEQFF
TGTGCCAGCAGCTTATATTCTCGGACTAGCGGGAGGGCGTCCTACAATGAGCAGTTCTTC
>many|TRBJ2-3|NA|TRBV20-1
CSARDLRAIADTQYF
TGCAGTGCTAGAGATCTGAGGGCGATCGCAGATACGCAGTATTTT
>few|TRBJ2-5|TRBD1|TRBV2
CANRQGGETQYF
TGTGCCAATAGACAGGGCGGGGAGACCCAGTACTTC
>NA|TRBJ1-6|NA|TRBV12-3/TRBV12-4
CASSFRRRSDSPLHF
TGTGCCAGCAGTTTCCGGAGACGCTCCGATTCACCCCTCCACTTT
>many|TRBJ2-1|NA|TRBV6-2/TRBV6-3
CASSRPGRYEQFF
TGTGCCAGCAGCCGACCCGGACGCTATGAGCAGTTCTTC
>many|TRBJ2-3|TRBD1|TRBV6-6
CASMGTGLRTDTQYF
TGTGCCAGCATGGGGACAGGGTTAAGAACAGATACGCAGTATTTT
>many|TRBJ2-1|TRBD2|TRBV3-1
CASSLLVGSGGNEQFF
TGTGCCAGCAGCCTTTTAGTTGGCAGCGGGGGCAATGAGCAGTTCTTC
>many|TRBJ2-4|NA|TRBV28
CASSLNSGGAKNIQYF
TGTGCCAGCAGTTTAAACTCCGGGGGAGCCAAAAACATTCAGTACTTC
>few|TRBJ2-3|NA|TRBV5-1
CASSLALHTDTQYF
TGCGCCAGCAGCTTAGCCTTGCACACAGATACGCAGTATTTT
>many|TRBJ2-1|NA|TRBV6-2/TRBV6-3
CASNHGSPYNEQFF
TGTGCCAGCAACCACGGGAGTCCCTACAATGAGCAGTTCTTC
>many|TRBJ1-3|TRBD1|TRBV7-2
CASSVGQGRNTIYF
TGTGCCAGCAGCGTGGGACAGGGACGGAACACCATATATTTT
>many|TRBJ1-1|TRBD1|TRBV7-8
CASSLPSEGQAREGQGITEAFF
TGTGCCAGCAGCTTACCGTCGGAGGGACAAGCTCGGGAGGGACAGGGGATCACTGAAGCTTTCTTT
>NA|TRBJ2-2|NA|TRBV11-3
CASSPQPGQKNTGELFF
TGTGCCAGCAGCCCCCAGCCGGGGCAGAAGAACACCGGGGAGCTGTTTTTT
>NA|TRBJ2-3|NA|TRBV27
CASSLSQGRLDTQYF
TGTGCCAGCAGTTTATCTCAGGGTCGTTTGGATACGCAGTATTTT
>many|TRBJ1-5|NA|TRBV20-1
CSASEGVRNQPQHF
TGCAGTGCTAGTGAGGGCGTTCGCAATCAGCCCCAGCATTTT
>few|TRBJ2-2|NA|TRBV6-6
CASSHDLPLNTGELFF
TGTGCCAGCAGTCACGACCTGCCTCTGAACACCGGGGAGCTGTTTTTT
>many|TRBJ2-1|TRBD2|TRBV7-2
CASSFRTSGKQFF
TGTGCCAGCAGCTTTCGAACTAGCGGGAAGCAGTTCTTC
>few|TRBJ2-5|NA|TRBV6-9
CAIPGQLPQETQYF
TGTGCCATCCCCGGGCAATTGCCGCAAGAGACCCAGTACTTC
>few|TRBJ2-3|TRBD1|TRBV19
CASRTGDVFTDTQYF
TGTGCCAGTAGGACAGGGGATGTTTTTACAGATACGCAGTATTTT
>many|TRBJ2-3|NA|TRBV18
CASSPTQQGVTDTQYF
TGTGCCAGCTCACCGACCCAACAGGGTGTCACAGATACGCAGTATTTT
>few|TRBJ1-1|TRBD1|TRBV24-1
CATRGQGTEAFF
TGTGCCACCAGGGGACAGGGAACTGAAGCTTTCTTT